Listed below are T cell receptor beta chains from one sample, sequenced in a study of CD8 T cells in Susac syndrome. TCRdb re-called the immunoSEQ multiplex PCR reads through MiXCR, storing one row per CDR3 protein. The sample shows approximately 74,000 distinct CDR3 sequences, 85% to 95% of them seen only once. Material: CD4+ T cells from PBMCs. Receptors originate from a human donor with Susac syndrome. Both conserved end residues are part of each CDR3. Fields, in order: V gene, CDR3 protein.

TRBV28 | CASGQEGEQYF
TRBV25-1 | CASSEGQGRDGYTF
TRBV6-1 | CASSDPFQGETQYF
TRBV24-1 | CATSGTRAEENQETQYF
TRBV6-5 | CASSFVGGPTHEQFF
TRBV5-1 | CASSEDHSNQPQHF
TRBV6-6 | CASSSTGADQPQHF
TRBV2 | CASSPPGQKNIQYF
TRBV5-1 | CASSLDPFSYNEQFF
TRBV3-1 | CASSQAGTAKTQYF
TRBV12-3/TRBV12-4 | CASTPDSFEAFF
TRBV7-2 | CASTLTTGSPGELFF
TRBV9 | CASSAPGLAGQYNEQFF
TRBV7-9 | CASSYRSPQETQYF
TRBV5-1 | CASSGNRGRGGELFF
TRBV7-3 | CASSLFSGANVLTF
TRBV25-1 | CASRAGQSWDEQFF
TRBV3-1 | CASRQPGLPPETQYF
TRBV7-2 | CASSRDLTETQYF
TRBV3-1 | CASSPRDRGLEQYF
TRBV7-2 | CASSLGPSDAVSSYNEQFF
TRBV7-9 | CASSFRGSSYEQYF
TRBV24-1 | CATSLGGASDNEQFF
TRBV29-1 | CSVEAPGGNQPQHF
TRBV29-1 | CSVTDSLNQPQHF
TRBV15 | CATSRAGPNRRTQETQYF
TRBV6-7 | CASSSRSSTYYEQYF
TRBV4-3 | CASSQDRVPQGAGNTIYF
TRBV4-2 | CASSQDTGGGGEQYF
TRBV4-2 | CASSQELTGPGTGELFF
TRBV20-1 | CSAVNSGANVLTF
TRBV20-1 | CSAFRGTQETQYF
TRBV29-1 | CSVVRDRVDIQYF
TRBV20-1 | CSAAQQGPNIQYF
TRBV7-2 | CASSPITGVGAFF
TRBV10-3 | CAISEGGGLENTEAFF
TRBV29-1 | CSVVRGLGTPGRYYNEQFF
TRBV20-1 | CSARDRQGKETQYF
TRBV12-3/TRBV12-4 | CASTRTKADTQYF
TRBV7-2 | CASSLTTGEQYF
TRBV7-2 | CASSSTGVREQYF
TRBV18 | CASSLTTTISTDTQYF
TRBV6-1 | CASSEPSGRAYNEQFF
TRBV6-5 | CASKGGVEQFF
TRBV5-4 | CASSPGTGERYNEQFF
TRBV7-2 | CASIHEAGSYNEQFF